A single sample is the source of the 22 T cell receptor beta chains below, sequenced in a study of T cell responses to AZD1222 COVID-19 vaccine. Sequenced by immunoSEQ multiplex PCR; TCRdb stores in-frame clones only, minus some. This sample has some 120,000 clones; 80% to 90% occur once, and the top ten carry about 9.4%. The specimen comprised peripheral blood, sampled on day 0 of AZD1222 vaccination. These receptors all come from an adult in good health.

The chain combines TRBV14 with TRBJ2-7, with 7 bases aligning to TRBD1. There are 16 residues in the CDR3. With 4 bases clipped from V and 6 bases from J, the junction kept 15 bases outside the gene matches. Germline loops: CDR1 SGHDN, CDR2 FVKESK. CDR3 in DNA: TGTGCCAGCAGCCCCCAGGTGGGACAGCCACGGGTCGAGCAGTACTTC. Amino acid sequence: CASSPQVGQPRVEQYF.

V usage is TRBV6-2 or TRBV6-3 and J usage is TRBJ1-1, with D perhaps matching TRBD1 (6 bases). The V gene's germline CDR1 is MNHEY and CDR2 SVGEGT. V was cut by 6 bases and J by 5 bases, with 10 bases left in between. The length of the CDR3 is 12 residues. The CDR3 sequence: CASSSGVTEAFF. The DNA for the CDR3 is TGTGCCAGCAGCTCAGGGGTTACTGAAGCTTTCTTT.

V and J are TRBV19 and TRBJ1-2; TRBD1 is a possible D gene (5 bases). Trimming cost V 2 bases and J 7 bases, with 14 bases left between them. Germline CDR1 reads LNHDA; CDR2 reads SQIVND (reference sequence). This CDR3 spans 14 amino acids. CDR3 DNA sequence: TGTGCCAGTAGTATAACTGGGGGGATTGGTGGCTACACCTTC. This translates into CASSITGGIGGYTF.

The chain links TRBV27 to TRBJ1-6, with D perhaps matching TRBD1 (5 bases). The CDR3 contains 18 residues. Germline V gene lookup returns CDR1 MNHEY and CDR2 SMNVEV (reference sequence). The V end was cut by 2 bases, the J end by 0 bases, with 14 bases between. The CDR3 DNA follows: TGTGCCAGCAGTTTAAGGGGACGGGTGAGCTCCTATAATTCACCCCTCCACTTT. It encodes CASSLRGRVSSYNSPLHF.

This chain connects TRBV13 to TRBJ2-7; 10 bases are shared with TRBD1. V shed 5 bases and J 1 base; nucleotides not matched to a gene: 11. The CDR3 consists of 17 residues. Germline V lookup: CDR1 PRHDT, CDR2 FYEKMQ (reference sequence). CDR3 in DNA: TGTGCCAGCAGCCCCCCCGGGACAGGGGCGAGATCCTACGAGCAGTACTTC. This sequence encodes CASSPPGTGARSYEQYF.

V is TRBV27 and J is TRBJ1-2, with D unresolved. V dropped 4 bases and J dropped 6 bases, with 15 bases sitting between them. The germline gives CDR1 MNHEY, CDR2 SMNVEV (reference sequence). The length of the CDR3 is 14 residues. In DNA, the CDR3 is TGTGCCAGCAGTTGGGCCGCGAATCCTCATGGCTACACCTTC. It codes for CASSWAANPHGYTF.

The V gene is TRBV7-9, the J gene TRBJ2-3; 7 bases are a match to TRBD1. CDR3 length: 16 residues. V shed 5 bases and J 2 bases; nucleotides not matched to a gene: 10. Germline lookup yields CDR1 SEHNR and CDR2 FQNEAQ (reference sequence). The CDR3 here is CASSPRTGLVTDTQYF. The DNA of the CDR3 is TGTGCCAGCAGCCCGCGGACAGGTCTTGTCACAGATACGCAGTATTTT.

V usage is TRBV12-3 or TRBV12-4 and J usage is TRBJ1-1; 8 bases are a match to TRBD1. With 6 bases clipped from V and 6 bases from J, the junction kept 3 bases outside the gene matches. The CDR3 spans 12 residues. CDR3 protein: CASREQGAEAFF. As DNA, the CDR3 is TGTGCCAGCAGGGAACAGGGGGCTGAAGCTTTCTTT.

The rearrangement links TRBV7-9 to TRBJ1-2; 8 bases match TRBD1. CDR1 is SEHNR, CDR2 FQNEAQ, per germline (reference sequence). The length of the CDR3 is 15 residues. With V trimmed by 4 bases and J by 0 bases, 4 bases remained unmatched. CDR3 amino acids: CASSSDRGPNYGYTF. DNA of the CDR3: TGTGCCAGCAGCTCCGACAGGGGACCTAACTATGGCTACACCTTC.

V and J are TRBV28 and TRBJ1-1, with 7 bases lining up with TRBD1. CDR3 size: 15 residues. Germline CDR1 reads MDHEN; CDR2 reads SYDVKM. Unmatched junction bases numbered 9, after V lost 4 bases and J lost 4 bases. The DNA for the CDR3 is TGTGCCAGCAGTTCGCAGGGGGGGGCTCGCACTGAAGCTTTCTTT. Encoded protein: CASSSQGGARTEAFF.

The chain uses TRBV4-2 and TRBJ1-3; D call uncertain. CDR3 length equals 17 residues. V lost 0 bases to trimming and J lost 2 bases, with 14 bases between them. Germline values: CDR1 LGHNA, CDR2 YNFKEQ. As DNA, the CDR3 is TGTGCCAGCAGCCAAGATGATAATGGGGTGGCTGGAAACACCATATATTTT. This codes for CASSQDDNGVAGNTIYF.

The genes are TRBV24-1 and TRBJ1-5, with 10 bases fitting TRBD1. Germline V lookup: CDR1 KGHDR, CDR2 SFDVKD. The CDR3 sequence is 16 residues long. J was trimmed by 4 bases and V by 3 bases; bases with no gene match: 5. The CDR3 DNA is TGTGCCACCAGTGATCTAGGACAGGGGGTGAATCAGCCCCAGCATTTT. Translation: CATSDLGQGVNQPQHF.

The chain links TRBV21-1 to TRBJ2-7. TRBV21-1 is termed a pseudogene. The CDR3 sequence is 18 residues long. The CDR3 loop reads CASSKELGYIRESYEQYF. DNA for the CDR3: TGTGCCAGCAGCAAAGAGTTAGGCTACATTAGGGAATCCTACGAGCAGTACTTC.

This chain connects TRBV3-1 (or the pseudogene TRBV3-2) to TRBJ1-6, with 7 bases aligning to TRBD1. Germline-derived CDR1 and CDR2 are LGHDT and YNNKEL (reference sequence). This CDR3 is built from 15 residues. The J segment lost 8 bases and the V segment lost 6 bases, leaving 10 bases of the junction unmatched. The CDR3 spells CASRLGGQWDSPLHF. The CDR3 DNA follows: TGTGCCAGCAGGTTAGGGGGACAGTGGGATTCACCCCTCCACTTT.

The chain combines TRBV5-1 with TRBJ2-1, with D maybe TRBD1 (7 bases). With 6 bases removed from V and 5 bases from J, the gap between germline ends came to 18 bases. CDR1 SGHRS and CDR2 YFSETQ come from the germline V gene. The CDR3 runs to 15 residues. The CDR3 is CASTRGAGDDNEQFF. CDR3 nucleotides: TGCGCCAGCACCAGGGGGGCGGGTGATGACAATGAGCAGTTCTTC.

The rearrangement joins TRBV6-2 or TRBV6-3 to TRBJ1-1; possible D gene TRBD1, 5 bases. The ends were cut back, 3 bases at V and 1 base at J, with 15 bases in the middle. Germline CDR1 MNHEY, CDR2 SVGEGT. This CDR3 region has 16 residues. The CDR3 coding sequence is TGTGCCAGCAGTTATTTCCCGGGACGGTCGAACACTGAAGCTTTCTTT. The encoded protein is CASSYFPGRSNTEAFF.

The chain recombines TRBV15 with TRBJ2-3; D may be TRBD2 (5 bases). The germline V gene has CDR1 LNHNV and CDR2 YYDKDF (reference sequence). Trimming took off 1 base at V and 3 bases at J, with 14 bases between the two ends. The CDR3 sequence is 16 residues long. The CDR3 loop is CATSRARGVGTDTQYF. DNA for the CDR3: TGTGCCACCAGCAGAGCCCGGGGAGTAGGGACAGATACGCAGTATTTT.

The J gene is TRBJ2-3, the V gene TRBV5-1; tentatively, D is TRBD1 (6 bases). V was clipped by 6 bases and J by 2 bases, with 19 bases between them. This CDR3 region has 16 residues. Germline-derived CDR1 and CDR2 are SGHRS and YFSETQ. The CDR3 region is CASTLAIDRTTDTQYF. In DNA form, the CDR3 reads TGCGCCAGCACCTTAGCTATAGACAGGACCACAGATACGCAGTATTTT.

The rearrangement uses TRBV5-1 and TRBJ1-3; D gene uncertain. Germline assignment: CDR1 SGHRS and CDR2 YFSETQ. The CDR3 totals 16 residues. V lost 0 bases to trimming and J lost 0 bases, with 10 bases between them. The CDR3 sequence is CASSLEPGNSGNTIYF. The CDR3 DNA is TGCGCCAGCAGCTTGGAACCCGGGAACTCTGGAAACACCATATATTTT.

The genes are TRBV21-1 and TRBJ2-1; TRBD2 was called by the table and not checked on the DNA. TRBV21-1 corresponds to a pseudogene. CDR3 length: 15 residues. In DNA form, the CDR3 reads TGTGCCAGCAAGGTACTAGCGCATCTGGCAAATGAGCAGTTCTTC. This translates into CASKVLAHLANEQFF.

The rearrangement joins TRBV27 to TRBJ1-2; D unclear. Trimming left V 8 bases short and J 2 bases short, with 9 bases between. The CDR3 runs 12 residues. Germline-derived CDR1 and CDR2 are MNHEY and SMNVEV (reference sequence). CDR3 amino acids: CASWGGNYGYTF. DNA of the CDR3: TGTGCCAGCTGGGGAGGAAACTATGGCTACACCTTC.

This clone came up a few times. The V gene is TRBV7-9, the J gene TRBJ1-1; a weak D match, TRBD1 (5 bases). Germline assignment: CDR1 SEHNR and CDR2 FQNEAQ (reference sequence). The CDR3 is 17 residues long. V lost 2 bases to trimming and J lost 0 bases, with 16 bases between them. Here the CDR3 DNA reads TGTGCCAGCAGCTTATTGGGCAGGGTATCCATGAACACTGAAGCTTTCTTT. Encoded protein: CASSLLGRVSMNTEAFF.